Following are 16 T cell receptor beta chains from one sample sequenced in a study of beta chain features in type 1 diabetes. Expressed TCRB transcripts were sequenced after all isolated RNA was converted to cDNA. Only in-frame clones appear in the TCRdb table, and some are missing; sequencing was by immunoSEQ multiplex PCR. The table has about 620,000 clones, less than 20% seen once. The specimen was naive CD4+ T cells from blood. The receptors were gathered from a man aged 18 to 30 in good health.

This clone came up a few times. The chain has TRBV29-1 and TRBJ1-1; D uncertain. CDR3 size: 12 residues. Trimming stripped 7 bases from V and 1 base from J, with 10 bases between. Germline CDR1 is SQVTM and CDR2 is ANQGSEA. The CDR3 coding sequence is TGCAGCGGGGGATCCCCGAACACTGAAGCTTTCTTT. Its translation is CSGGSPNTEAFF.

This rearrangement joins TRBV7-2 to TRBJ1-5; 10 bases fit TRBD1. Germline CDR1 reads SGHTA; CDR2 reads FQGNSA. The junction had 4 bases not matched to a gene; V was cut back by 4 bases and J by 7 bases. This CDR3 spans 14 amino acids. The CDR3: CASSWDRGGQPQHF. DNA of the CDR3: TGTGCCAGCAGCTGGGACAGGGGCGGACAGCCCCAGCATTTT.

This clone has more than one count but fewer than ten. The V call is TRBV28, the J call TRBJ2-3; D is possibly TRBD1 or TRBD2 (5 bases each). V lost 11 bases to trimming and J lost 1 base, with 10 bases between them. The CDR3 loop spans 12 amino acids. Germline V gene lookup returns CDR1 MDHEN and CDR2 SYDVKM. CDR3 residues: CAEGRGTDTQYF. The CDR3 region has the DNA TGTGCCGAGGGCAGGGGCACAGATACGCAGTATTTT.

V usage is TRBV13 and J usage is TRBJ2-7; no clear D. CDR1 is PRHDT, CDR2 FYEKMQ, per germline (reference sequence). V was cut by 2 bases and J by 3 bases, with 8 bases left in between. CDR3 length: 13 residues. The CDR3 DNA reads as TGTGCCAGCAGCTTAACCAGCCGCTACGAGCAGTACTTC. This codes for CASSLTSRYEQYF.

There are a few counts of this clone. The rearrangement links TRBV6-5 to TRBJ2-3; D is unclear. The CDR3 is 14 residues long. V shed 5 bases and J shed 4 bases, with 13 bases lying between them. The germline V gene has CDR1 MNHEY and CDR2 SVGAGI. The CDR3 nucleotides are TGTGCCAGCAGTACCCTCTTCAGGTCAGATACGCAGTATTTT. The encoded protein is CASSTLFRSDTQYF.

This clone was seen more than once but under ten times. The chain employs TRBV14 and TRBJ2-7; D might be TRBD1 (5 bases). Trimming removed 4 bases at V and 3 bases at J, with 13 bases between. The CDR3 has 14 residues. In germline, CDR1 is SGHDN, CDR2 FVKESK. The CDR3 DNA sequence: TGTGCCAGCAGCCCTCGACAGCTAAGCTACGAGCAGTACTTC. Translated: CASSPRQLSYEQYF.

The V gene is TRBV7-2, the J gene TRBJ1-1; perhaps TRBD1 as D (5 bases). The CDR3 length is 18 residues. Looked up from germline, CDR1 is SGHTA and CDR2 is FQGNSA. The V end was cut by 3 bases, the J end by 0 bases, with 20 bases between. CDR3 amino acids: CASSLRQQPSFMNTEAFF. For the CDR3, the DNA is TGTGCCAGCAGCTTGAGACAGCAGCCTTCATTCATGAACACTGAAGCTTTCTTT.

This clone has only a few counts. The V gene is TRBV7-9, the J gene TRBJ1-3, with 8 nucleotides matching TRBD1. The CDR3 has 12 amino acids. V was pared by 5 bases and J by 8 bases, with 2 bases of the junction left unmatched. Germline CDR1 and CDR2: SEHNR and FQNEAQ (reference sequence). For the CDR3, the DNA is TGTGCCAGCAGCCAGACAGGGGACACCATATATTTT. It translates to CASSQTGDTIYF.

V usage is TRBV30 and J usage is TRBJ2-5; TRBD1 matches 10 bases. Germline V gives CDR1 GTSNPN, CDR2 SVGIG (reference sequence). This CDR3 comprises 15 residues. After removal of 3 bases from V and 5 bases from J, the junction contained 9 bases not matched to a gene. This CDR3 reads CAWRGQGRKGETQYF. In nucleotides, the CDR3 is TGTGCCTGGAGGGGACAGGGGCGTAAAGGGGAGACCCAGTACTTC.

This clone was found a few times. This chain connects TRBV7-9 to TRBJ2-7; 8 nucleotides align to TRBD1. The CDR3 loop spans 17 amino acids. V trimming: 6 bases; J trimming: 1 base; junction bases outside the gene matches: 14. The V gene's germline CDR1 is SEHNR and CDR2 FQNEAQ (reference sequence). In nucleotides, the CDR3 is TGTGCCAGCAGACTAAACGAGCAGGGGGCGAGGTCCTACGAGCAGTACTTC. Its protein is CASRLNEQGARSYEQYF.

V is TRBV6-1 and J is TRBJ1-6, with D possibly being TRBD1 (5 bases). Trimming removed 4 bases from V and 8 bases from J, with 15 bases in between. The CDR3 consists of 15 residues. From germline, CDR1 is MNHNS and CDR2 SASEGT. CDR3 in amino acids: CASSVRSGYHSPLHF. In DNA, the CDR3 is TGTGCCAGCAGTGTACGCTCAGGGTACCATTCACCCCTCCACTTT.

This clone appeared a few times. This sequence joins TRBV4-1 and TRBJ2-1; D perhaps matches TRBD2 (5 bases). Trimming shortened V by 0 bases and J by 1 base, and 16 bases separated the two germline ends. The V gene's germline CDR1 is MGHRA and CDR2 YSYEKL. The CDR3 contains 18 residues. This CDR3 is CASSQDLLARVSYNEQFF. The CDR3 DNA follows: TGCGCCAGCAGCCAAGACTTACTTGCGCGGGTTTCCTACAATGAGCAGTTCTTC.

The rearrangement links TRBV20-1 to TRBJ2-7, with TRBD1 identical over 9 bases. Unmatched junction bases numbered 10, after V lost 7 bases and J lost 12 bases. CDR1 is DFQATT, CDR2 SNEGSKA, per germline (reference sequence). This CDR3 region has 11 residues. CDR3 sequence: CSVTGGQRRYF. The DNA of the CDR3 is TGCAGTGTTACAGGGGGCCAACGACGGTACTTC.

The table lists this clone with a few counts. The rearrangement links TRBV10-3 to TRBJ2-2; D is undetermined. V was pared by 6 bases and J by 2 bases, with 13 bases between. The CDR3 is made up of 15 amino acids. Germline V gene data show CDR1 as ENHRY and CDR2 as SYGVKD. The CDR3 nucleotides read TGTGCCATCAGCTGGACGGCTGCTAACACCGGGGAGCTGTTTTTT. Translated, it gives CAISWTAANTGELFF.

This chain joins TRBV20-1 and TRBJ1-4; no firm D call. The CDR3 covers 11 residues. Germline V gene data show CDR1 as DFQATT and CDR2 as SNEGSKA (reference sequence). The V and J ends lost 6 bases and 8 bases respectively, with 10 bases between them. The CDR3 protein is CSAHRGEKLFF. The DNA of the CDR3 is TGCAGTGCCCATCGTGGGGAAAAACTGTTTTTT.

This chain joins TRBV27 and TRBJ2-6; D possibly uses TRBD1 or TRBD2 (6 bases each). Germline CDR1 MNHEY, CDR2 SMNVEV (reference sequence). Trimming cost V 7 bases and J 11 bases, with 18 bases left between them. The CDR3 runs to 14 residues. CDR3 coding DNA: TGTGCCAGCACTCGATGGGGGGCTGACGACGTCCTGACTTTC. It specifies CASTRWGADDVLTF.